This TCR beta chain was identified in a study of blood T cell repertoires in COVID-19. Study background: COVID-19 samples, acute and convalescent, were from the United States, Italy and Spain. Sources were T cells, B-cell-depleted T cells, or PBMCs; the material itself was cDNA or gDNA.

As originally analysed: Estimates of nucleated cell counts were drawn from the amplification of reference gene primers. TCRdb keeps only in-frame clones here, not all; method: immunoSEQ multiplex PCR. D and trimming were read from the DNA, whereas the V and J calls and clone size are those reported in that table. The sample contains about 120,000 clones, about 85% of which appear only once. Germline V CDR1 and CDR2: SEHNR, FQNEAQ (reference sequence). Trimming cost V 4 bases and J 5 bases, with 17 bases left between them. The CDR3 loop spans 16 amino acids. The sequenced material came from peripheral blood. The chain joins TRBV7-9 to TRBJ2-2, with D possibly matching TRBD1 (7 bases). The clonotype was recovered from a man in his sixties with acute or convalescent COVID-19. The CDR3 loop is CASSSSTGRRTGELFF. DNA for the CDR3: TGTGCCAGCAGCTCATCGACAGGGAGGCGGACCGGGGAGCTGTTTTTT.